The rows below give T cell receptor beta chains drawn from one sample of a study of graft-versus-host responses after intestinal transplantation. Sequenced by immunoSEQ multiplex PCR; TCRdb stores in-frame clones only, minus some. Of around 18,000 clones listed, over 90% are singletons. The material was PBMCs, obtained 23 days after intestinal transplant. The receptors were gathered from a human patient who received an intestinal transplant, so some T cells may come from the graft donor. CDR3s include the opening cysteine and the closing phenylalanine or tryptophan. A D gene is named only where the DNA matches it firmly. Clone size is given for some rows only: seen once, a few or many times, or a class if the clone is expanded.

V	J	size	D	CDR3	DNA
TRBV2	TRBJ1-5	-	-	CASSEVRDKNQPQHF	TGTGCCAGCAGTGAAGTACGGGACAAAAATCAGCCCCAGCATTTT
TRBV28	TRBJ2-3	-	-	CATNSNEGSDTQYF	TGTGCCACTAACTCAAACGAGGGCTCGGATACGCAGTATTTT
TRBV9	TRBJ1-4	-	-	CASSVVADEKLFF	TGTGCCAGCAGCGTAGTGGCGGATGAAAAACTGTTTTTT
TRBV27	TRBJ2-7	-	-	CASSFVGGNYEQYF	TGTGCCAGCAGTTTCGTCGGTGGGAACTACGAGCAGTACTTC
TRBV18	TRBJ1-4	-	TRBD1	CASSPDRGQMGNEKLFF	TGTGCCAGCTCACCGGACAGGGGGCAGATGGGTAATGAAAAACTGTTTTTT
TRBV10-2	TRBJ2-1	-	-	CASMAGSSYNEQFF	TGCGCCAGCATGGCGGGGAGCTCCTACAATGAGCAGTTCTTC
TRBV6-4	TRBJ2-1	few	-	CASSDYGGNEQFF	TGTGCCAGCAGTGACTATGGGGGCAATGAGCAGTTCTTC
TRBV19	TRBJ2-7	-	-	CASSNGVAYEQYF	TGTGCCAGTAGTAATGGGGTTGCCTACGAGCAGTACTTC
TRBV28	TRBJ2-1	-	TRBD2	CASTLSGGINEQFF	TGTGCCAGCACCCTTAGCGGGGGGATCAATGAGCAGTTCTTC
TRBV7-3	TRBJ2-3	once	TRBD2	CASSLVSTSATDTQYF	TGTGCCAGCAGCTTGGTTTCCACTAGCGCGACAGATACGCAGTATTTT
TRBV15	TRBJ2-1	-	-	CATSLMRSYNEQFF	TGTGCCACCAGCTTGATGCGCTCCTACAATGAGCAGTTCTTC
TRBV7-9	TRBJ2-5	-	-	CASSSQQEREETQYF	TGTGCCAGCAGCTCACAGCAGGAGCGAGAAGAGACCCAGTACTTC
TRBV9	TRBJ2-7	-	TRBD1	CASSVEATGTGGEQYF	TGTGCCAGCAGCGTAGAGGCTACCGGGACAGGGGGCGAGCAGTACTTC
TRBV14	TRBJ1-5	-	-	CARTSFYSNQPQHF	TGTGCCAGGACATCCTTCTATAGCAATCAGCCCCAGCATTTT
TRBV28	TRBJ2-1	-	TRBD2	CASSGSGIYNEQFF	TGTGCCAGCAGTGGTAGCGGGATCTACAATGAGCAGTTCTTC
TRBV9	TRBJ2-5	-	-	CASSVDGGQETQYF	TGTGCCAGCAGCGTAGATGGGGGACAAGAGACCCAGTACTTC
TRBV5-6	TRBJ1-5	-	-	CASSPQGNQPQHF	TGTGCCAGCAGCCCACAGGGAAATCAGCCCCAGCATTTT
TRBV28	TRBJ2-1	-	TRBD2	CASSLLVTSGYNEQFF	TGTGCCAGCAGTTTATTGGTGACTAGCGGGTACAATGAGCAGTTCTTC
TRBV28	TRBJ2-7	-	-	CASMDRNSYEQYF	TGTGCCAGCATGGACAGAAACTCCTACGAGCAGTACTTC
TRBV7-2	TRBJ2-1	-	-	CASSGRRAEDNEQFF	TGTGCCAGCAGCGGTCGGAGAGCGGAGGACAATGAGCAGTTCTTC
TRBV7-3	TRBJ2-3	-	TRBD2	CASSLTPAGGVTDTQYF	TGTGCCAGCAGCTTAACGCCTGCGGGGGGGGTGACAGATACGCAGTATTTT
TRBV11-2	TRBJ2-6	-	-	CASSLDQTGANVLTF	TGTGCCAGCAGCTTAGATCAAACTGGGGCCAACGTCCTGACTTTC
TRBV13	TRBJ2-7	-	-	CASSLADNYEQYF	TGTGCCAGCAGCTTGGCGGACAACTACGAGCAGTACTTC
TRBV28	TRBJ2-7	once	TRBD2	CASSLGTSGNHEQYF	TGTGCCAGCAGTTTGGGGACTAGCGGGAACCACGAGCAGTACTTC
TRBV5-1	TRBJ1-1	-	-	CASSGHTVNTEAFF	TGCGCCAGCAGCGGGCACACAGTGAACACTGAAGCTTTCTTT
TRBV30	TRBJ1-1	-	-	CAWVRLVTEAFF	TGTGCCTGGGTTAGGTTGGTCACTGAAGCTTTCTTT
TRBV14	TRBJ2-1	-	-	CASSQDWAKYNNEQFF	TGTGCCAGCAGCCAAGATTGGGCTAAGTACAACAATGAGCAGTTCTTC
TRBV6-8	TRBJ2-7	-	-	CASSDSLSYEQYF	TGTGCCAGCAGCGACAGCCTATCCTACGAGCAGTACTTC
TRBV7-8	TRBJ2-6	-	TRBD2	CASSLGLAGGPFSGANVLTF	TGTGCCAGCAGCTTAGGACTAGCGGGAGGGCCTTTCTCTGGGGCCAACGTCCTGACTTTC
TRBV9	TRBJ2-1	once	-	CASSVDTGAYNEQFF	TGTGCCAGCAGCGTAGATACGGGAGCCTACAATGAGCAGTTCTTC
TRBV27	TRBJ2-1	-	TRBD2	CASSLLLAGTYNEQFF	TGTGCCAGCAGTTTACTACTAGCGGGAACCTACAATGAGCAGTTCTTC
TRBV7-6	TRBJ2-3	-	TRBD1	CASSLPGQGDTDTQYF	TGTGCCAGCAGCCTACCGGGACAGGGGGACACAGATACGCAGTATTTT
TRBV27	TRBJ2-7	-	TRBD2	CASSSLLAGGTEQYF	TGTGCCAGCAGTAGTTTACTAGCGGGAGGAACCGAGCAGTACTTC
TRBV13	TRBJ2-3	-	TRBD2	CASSYRLAGGGGTDTQYF	TGTGCCAGCAGCTACCGACTAGCGGGAGGCGGGGGGACAGATACGCAGTATTTT
TRBV9	TRBJ2-5	-	-	CASSMGTNGVQETQYF	TGTGCCAGCAGCATGGGGACAAACGGAGTCCAAGAGACCCAGTACTTC
TRBV19	TRBJ1-5	-	TRBD1	CASSITGDSNQPQHF	TGTGCCAGTAGTATAACAGGGGATAGCAATCAGCCCCAGCATTTT
TRBV6-5	TRBJ2-1	-	TRBD2	CASSPGTWGGQFF	TGTGCCAGCAGCCCGGGGACCTGGGGGGGGCAGTTCTTC
TRBV29-1	TRBJ1-2	-	-	CSVEDPTANYGYTF	TGCAGCGTTGAAGACCCGACAGCTAACTATGGCTACACCTTC
TRBV7-9	TRBJ1-2	-	TRBD1	CASSVKQGTSDHGYTF	TGTGCCAGCAGCGTCAAACAGGGGACCTCCGATCATGGCTACACCTTC
TRBV27	TRBJ2-3	-	-	CASSPADLTDTQYF	TGTGCCAGCAGTCCAGCGGACCTCACAGATACGCAGTATTTT
TRBV28	TRBJ1-5	-	-	CASSLPPTRVGNQPQHF	TGTGCCAGCAGTTTACCCCCCACAAGGGTAGGCAATCAGCCCCAGCATTTT
TRBV7-9	TRBJ2-1	-	-	CASSFEGTNEQFF	TGTGCCAGCAGCTTTGAGGGGACCAATGAGCAGTTCTTC
TRBV4-2	TRBJ2-5	-	TRBD2	CASSQDASGRAGSGQETQYF	TGTGCCAGCAGCCAAGATGCTAGCGGGAGGGCAGGGTCCGGCCAAGAGACCCAGTACTTC
TRBV11-3	TRBJ2-5	-	-	CASSYANQETQYF	TGTGCCAGCAGTTATGCCAACCAAGAGACCCAGTACTTC